This is a list of T cell receptor beta chains from one sample in a study of T cell changes during pregnancy in multiple sclerosis. TCRdb's copy holds only in-frame clones and misses some; the assay was immunoSEQ multiplex PCR. The sample consists of around 51,000 clones, around 93% of them appearing once. The material was peripheral blood, obtained in the second trimester of pregnancy. These receptors were taken from a female donor with multiple sclerosis, enrolled in a pregnancy study. CDR3s include the opening cysteine and the closing phenylalanine or tryptophan. D genes are given only for firm matches. Clone size is stated in some rows and not others, as once, few, many or a class when expanded.

v_gene,abundance,j_gene,len,d_gene,CDR3aa,CDR3nt
TRBV5-4,.,TRBJ2-1,16,.,CASSREWASRYNEQFF,TGTGCCAGCAGCCGGGAGTGGGCTAGCAGATACAATGAGCAGTTCTTC
TRBV5-6,.,TRBJ1-1,14,TRBD1,CASSGTGLPTEAFF,TGTGCCAGCAGCGGGACAGGGTTACCCACTGAAGCTTTCTTT
TRBV7-6,.,TRBJ2-7,14,TRBD2,CASSPMGLALEQYF,TGTGCCAGCAGCCCTATGGGACTAGCGCTCGAGCAGTACTTC
TRBV29-1,.,TRBJ1-2,13,.,CSAGPSGENGYTF,TGCAGCGCTGGACCTTCAGGGGAAAATGGCTACACCTTC
TRBV4-2,.,TRBJ2-3,15,TRBD1,CASSPSQGVLDTQYF,TGTGCCAGCAGCCCGTCACAGGGGGTATTGGATACGCAGTATTTT
TRBV5-5,.,TRBJ2-7,14,TRBD1,CASSIGQASYEQYF,TGTGCCAGCAGCATCGGACAGGCCAGCTACGAGCAGTACTTC
TRBV5-1,once,TRBJ2-1,16,TRBD1,CASSLAGTGPYNEQFF,TGCGCCAGCAGCTTGGCCGGGACAGGCCCCTACAATGAGCAGTTCTTC
TRBV4-2,.,TRBJ2-2,15,TRBD2,CASSQALAETGELFF,TGTGCCAGCAGCCAAGCGCTAGCGGAGACCGGGGAGCTGTTTTTT
TRBV15,.,TRBJ2-5,15,TRBD2,CASLDRGRGGETQYF,TGTGCCTCACTCGACCGGGGGCGGGGGGGGGAGACCCAGTACTTC
TRBV27,.,TRBJ2-3,15,TRBD1,CASTKDRGYADTQYF,TGTGCCAGCACTAAGGACAGGGGGTACGCAGATACGCAGTATTTT
TRBV5-1,.,TRBJ2-1,15,TRBD2,CASSPGTSGRSEQFF,TGCGCCAGCAGCCCCGGGACTAGCGGGAGAAGTGAGCAGTTCTTC
TRBV2,.,TRBJ2-1,13,.,CASSDTGSNEQFF,TGTGCCAGCAGTGATACGGGTTCCAATGAGCAGTTCTTC
TRBV5-4,.,TRBJ1-1,15,.,CASSLAGGLNTEAFF,TGTGCCAGCAGCTTGGCCGGCGGATTGAACACTGAAGCTTTCTTT
TRBV4-2,.,TRBJ2-3,16,TRBD2,CASSQASGSGPDTQYF,TGTGCCAGCAGCCAAGCTAGCGGGAGCGGGCCAGATACGCAGTATTTT
TRBV15,.,TRBJ2-7,15,TRBD1,CATSEGTGGFYEQYF,TGTGCCACCAGCGAAGGGACAGGGGGCTTTTACGAGCAGTACTTC
TRBV27,.,TRBJ1-5,15,TRBD1,CASSPTGERNQPQHF,TGTGCCAGCAGCCCGACAGGGGAACGCAATCAGCCCCAGCATTTT
TRBV7-3,.,TRBJ2-1,15,.,CASSEGLAFGNEQFF,TGTGCCAGCAGCGAAGGGCTAGCTTTTGGCAATGAGCAGTTCTTC
TRBV19,.,TRBJ1-1,15,TRBD1,CASSFFPGQGSKAFF,TGTGCCAGTAGTTTTTTCCCCGGACAGGGGTCGAAAGCTTTCTTT
TRBV7-7,.,TRBJ2-2,15,.,CASSPTGKFAGELFF,TGTGCTAGCAGCCCGACAGGAAAGTTTGCCGGGGAGCTGTTTTTT
TRBV5-4,.,TRBJ2-1,15,TRBD2,CASRELAGGGGEQFF,TGTGCCAGCAGGGAACTAGCGGGAGGGGGAGGTGAGCAGTTCTTC
TRBV5-4,.,TRBJ2-2,11,.,CASSFSGELFF,TGTGCCAGCAGCTTCTCCGGGGAGCTGTTTTTT
TRBV5-8,.,TRBJ1-5,15,TRBD1,CASSRGGQTNQPQHF,TGTGCCAGCAGCAGAGGGGGACAGACTAATCAGCCCCAGCATTTT
TRBV6-5,.,TRBJ1-2,13,.,CASSRQSYSGYTF,TGTGCCAGCAGTCGACAGTCGTACTCTGGCTACACCTTC
TRBV9,.,TRBJ1-3,15,.,CASSPGDYSGNTIYF,TGTGCCAGCAGCCCTGGGGACTACTCTGGAAACACCATATATTTT
TRBV29-1,few,TRBJ1-1,12,.,CSVRGSLTEAFF,TGCAGCGTTAGGGGCAGCTTGACTGAAGCTTTCTTT
TRBV27,once,TRBJ2-5,14,TRBD2,CASSIGLARETQYF,TGTGCCAGCAGTATCGGACTAGCGAGGGAGACCCAGTACTTC
TRBV2,.,TRBJ2-1,17,.,CASRPTINRDTYNEQFF,TGTGCCAGCAGGCCTACTATCAACCGGGACACTTACAATGAGCAGTTCTTC
TRBV20-1,.,TRBJ2-7,10,TRBD2,CSAWGGEQYF,TGCAGTGCCTGGGGGGGGGAGCAGTACTTC